A single sample gave rise to the 14 T cell receptor beta chains below, sequenced in a study of patients and donors after allogeneic stem cell transplantation. TCRdb re-derived calls from the RT-PCR reads in MiXCR, one entry per CDR3 protein. The sample yields approximately 200,000 distinct CDR3 sequences, around 40% seen once. The specimen sequenced was blood, either unsorted or a sorted T cell fraction (not recorded which). The receptors originated from a human donor who was either an allogeneic HSCT recipient or a stem cell or donor lymphocyte infusion donor (not recorded which). It is not recorded whose cells these are; they may come from a transplant donor.

This chain connects TRBV11-2 to TRBJ2-1; no clear D. The CDR3 runs to 14 residues. The germline V gene has CDR1 SGHAT and CDR2 FQNNGV. Trimming took 5 bases from V and 4 from J, leaving 12 bases between them. CDR3 protein: CASSPRYDYNEQFF. For the CDR3, the DNA is TGTGCCAGCAGCCCTCGATACGATTACAATGAGCAGTTCTTC.

The sample holds a few counts of this clonotype. The chain links TRBV20-1 to TRBJ1-2, with D unresolved. Trimming cost V 1 base and J 3 bases, with 6 bases left between them. The CDR3 runs to 12 residues. Germline values: CDR1 DFQATT, CDR2 SNEGSKA (reference sequence). CDR3 loop: CSARVRDYGYTF. CDR3 in DNA: TGCAGTGCTAGAGTTAGGGACTATGGCTACACCTTC.

This clonotype has a handful of counts. This chain uses TRBV20-1 with TRBJ1-4, with 7 bases identical to TRBD1. This CDR3 is 13 amino acids long. CDR1 DFQATT and CDR2 SNEGSKA come from the germline V gene (reference sequence). The V and J ends lost 8 bases and 3 bases, in that order; junction bases with no gene match: 6. The CDR3 bases are TGCAGTTCACCCCAGGGGGCTAATGAAAAACTGTTTTTT. Encoded protein: CSSPQGANEKLFF.

This clonotype was seen a handful of times. The chain combines TRBV5-1 with TRBJ1-4; 11 bases agree with TRBD1. Germline-derived CDR1 and CDR2 are SGHRS and YFSETQ. The ends lost 5 bases at V and 0 bases at J; junction bases unmatched: 0. The CDR3 spans 15 residues. Here the CDR3 reads CASRGQGATNEKLFF. The CDR3 nucleotides are TGCGCCAGCAGGGGACAGGGGGCAACTAATGAAAAACTGTTTTTT.

Here the CDR3 reads CASSQVIGGTEAFF. DNA of the CDR3: TGTGCCAGCAGCCAAGTAATCGGGGGCACTGAAGCTTTCTTT. The J gene is TRBJ1-1, the V gene TRBV14; a possible D gene is TRBD1 (5 bases). Germline V gives CDR1 SGHDN, CDR2 FVKESK. The CDR3 is 14 residues long. Trimming cost V 1 base and J 4 bases, with 10 bases left between them.

The V and J genes are TRBV10-3 and TRBJ2-7; 8 nucleotides agree with TRBD1. The CDR3 loop spans 12 amino acids. V shed 7 bases, J shed 7 bases, and the junction held 6 bases outside the gene matches. The germline V gene encodes CDR1 ENHRY and CDR2 SYGVKD. Here the CDR3 DNA reads TGTGCCATCACCAGGACAGGGTGGGAGCAGTACTTC. This codes for CAITRTGWEQYF.

The rearrangement uses TRBV19 and TRBJ2-1, with 9 nucleotides matching TRBD1. The length of the CDR3 is 15 residues. V trimming: 3 bases; J trimming: 9 bases; junction bases outside the gene matches: 9. In germline, CDR1 is LNHDA, CDR2 SQIVND (reference sequence). The CDR3 is CASSISGTGSREQFF. Written as DNA, the CDR3 is TGTGCCAGTAGTATTTCCGGGACAGGGTCTCGTGAGCAGTTCTTC.

This chain uses TRBV29-1 with TRBJ2-7; 12 nucleotides match TRBD1. In germline, CDR1 is SQVTM, CDR2 ANQGSEA. The length of the CDR3 is 14 residues. J was trimmed by 0 bases and V by 6 bases; bases with no gene match: 3. CDR3: CSVAGQGASYEQYF. CDR3 coding DNA: TGCAGCGTCGCGGGACAGGGGGCCTCCTACGAGCAGTACTTC.

This clonotype was counted only a few times. The rearrangement links TRBV5-1 to TRBJ2-3; D call uncertain. This CDR3 contains 13 residues. The V gene lost 2 bases and the J gene lost 4 bases, with 8 bases spanning the gap. CDR1 SGHRS and CDR2 YFSETQ come from the germline V gene. The CDR3 reads CASSFEGSDTQYF. The DNA for the CDR3 is TGCGCCAGCAGCTTCGAAGGATCAGATACGCAGTATTTT.

Only a few counts were recorded for this clonotype. This sequence joins TRBV27 and TRBJ1-3, with D unclear. Trimming left V 6 bases short and J 4 bases short, with 13 bases between. The CDR3 loop spans 14 amino acids. Per the germline V gene, CDR1 is MNHEY and CDR2 is SMNVEV (reference sequence). The CDR3 DNA reads as TGTGCCAGCAGACCGTTTGGATCCGGAAACACCATATATTTT. Its protein product is CASRPFGSGNTIYF.

J is TRBJ1-1 and V is TRBV20-1, with a possible D match to TRBD1 (5 bases). CDR1 DFQATT and CDR2 SNEGSKA come from the germline V gene (reference sequence). This CDR3 has 13 residues. V was pared by 3 bases and J by 0 bases, with 8 bases between. The CDR3 loop is CSAREGMNTEAFF. CDR3 DNA: TGCAGTGCTAGGGAGGGGATGAACACTGAAGCTTTCTTT.

This clonotype was observed a few times. The rearrangement uses TRBV10-3 and TRBJ2-7, with 8 bases aligning to TRBD1. The CDR3 spans 16 residues. With 4 bases clipped from V and 4 bases from J, the junction kept 12 bases outside the gene matches. In germline, CDR1 is ENHRY, CDR2 SYGVKD. CDR3 nucleotide sequence: TGTGCCATCAGTGCCCCGGGGGCAGGGGGCCCATACGAGCAGTACTTC. Translation: CAISAPGAGGPYEQYF.

The chain links TRBV20-1 to TRBJ2-1; D could derive from TRBD1 or TRBD2 (5 bases each). V lost 6 bases to trimming and J lost 1 base, with 10 bases between them. The CDR3 totals 13 residues. Germline V gives CDR1 DFQATT, CDR2 SNEGSKA (reference sequence). CDR3 sequence reads: CSAVGESYNEQFF. In DNA, the CDR3 is TGCAGTGCGGTAGGGGAGTCCTACAATGAGCAGTTCTTC.

The rearrangement uses TRBV28 and TRBJ1-1; 9 bases fit TRBD1. This CDR3 comprises 15 residues. Germline CDR1 and CDR2: MDHEN and SYDVKM. V lost 5 bases, J lost 5 bases, and 9 bases stayed unmatched. The CDR3 coding sequence is TGTGCCAGCAGTGAACCACAGGGGGCAAGGACTGAAGCTTTCTTT. It translates to CASSEPQGARTEAFF.